A selection of T cell receptor beta chains follows, all from one sample in a study of long-term antiretroviral therapy in people with HIV. Sequencing used immunoSEQ multiplex PCR; TCRdb keeps in-frame clones, though not all of them. Of fewer than 40,000 clones in the sample, about 86% were seen once. This sample comprised unsorted PBMCs, obtained 1.2 years after starting antiretroviral therapy. The receptors derive from a woman aged 50 to 60 with HIV. CDR3s leave out the opening cysteine and the closing phenylalanine or tryptophan. Each record gives: V gene, J gene, CDR3 protein.

v_gene: TRBV10-3
j_gene: TRBJ2-3
CDR3aa: AITGDSSTDTQY

v_gene: TRBV4-3
j_gene: TRBJ2-2
CDR3aa: ASSQDFGGAAPNTGELF

v_gene: TRBV5-6
j_gene: TRBJ1-2
CDR3aa: ASSLGGAAYGYT

v_gene: TRBV4-1
j_gene: TRBJ2-5
CDR3aa: ASSQVNGGRKTQY

v_gene: TRBV5-1
j_gene: TRBJ2-5
CDR3aa: ASSTGTSGAQETQY

v_gene: TRBV6-6
j_gene: TRBJ2-7
CDR3aa: ASSLGLSYEQY

v_gene: TRBV6-6
j_gene: TRBJ1-1
CDR3aa: ASSFHTTEAF

v_gene: TRBV2
j_gene: TRBJ2-5
CDR3aa: ASSVMGTGFTQY

v_gene: TRBV6-1
j_gene: TRBJ1-1
CDR3aa: ASSLQPNTEAF

v_gene: TRBV4-1
j_gene: TRBJ2-7
CDR3aa: ASSQESIGRFPYEQY

v_gene: TRBV19
j_gene: TRBJ1-2
CDR3aa: ATPTAGGYT

v_gene: TRBV29-1
j_gene: TRBJ1-1
CDR3aa: SAGQSNTEAF

v_gene: TRBV7-3
j_gene: TRBJ1-1
CDR3aa: ASSLTRGVNTEAF

v_gene: TRBV7-9
j_gene: TRBJ2-3
CDR3aa: ASSLSLPNGYDTQY

v_gene: TRBV18
j_gene: TRBJ2-7
CDR3aa: ASSLRGYEQY

v_gene: TRBV19
j_gene: TRBJ1-1
CDR3aa: ASSNGGYTEAF

v_gene: TRBV19
j_gene: TRBJ1-2
CDR3aa: ASNRRDLMDYGYT

v_gene: TRBV9
j_gene: TRBJ2-2
CDR3aa: ASSVDSLTGELF

v_gene: TRBV14
j_gene: TRBJ1-6
CDR3aa: ASSPWTNTAYNSPLH

v_gene: TRBV7-2
j_gene: TRBJ2-5
CDR3aa: ASSLAQRRRETQY

v_gene: TRBV21-1
j_gene: TRBJ1-1
CDR3aa: ASSKDCLLLGGQVEGGTEAF

v_gene: TRBV5-6
j_gene: TRBJ1-4
CDR3aa: ASSWGPEEKLF

v_gene: TRBV19
j_gene: TRBJ1-5
CDR3aa: ASSTETRNQPQH

v_gene: TRBV30
j_gene: TRBJ2-2
CDR3aa: AWGGQGQGVRTGELF

v_gene: TRBV5-1
j_gene: TRBJ1-2
CDR3aa: ASSFGDGPSYGYT

v_gene: TRBV18
j_gene: TRBJ1-5
CDR3aa: ASSYRDAGGGNQPQH

v_gene: TRBV10-3
j_gene: TRBJ2-7
CDR3aa: AISESRGYEQY

v_gene: TRBV11-3
j_gene: TRBJ2-1
CDR3aa: ASSTTSGTYNEQF

v_gene: TRBV12-5
j_gene: TRBJ2-7
CDR3aa: ASGLTGGTQYEQY

v_gene: TRBV30
j_gene: TRBJ2-5
CDR3aa: AWSVPGAETQY

v_gene: TRBV6-6
j_gene: TRBJ2-7
CDR3aa: ATARTSNDYEQY

v_gene: TRBV4-1
j_gene: TRBJ1-1
CDR3aa: ASSQDAGSDTEAF

v_gene: TRBV30
j_gene: TRBJ2-1
CDR3aa: AWSALGGGYNEQF

v_gene: TRBV11-3
j_gene: TRBJ2-1
CDR3aa: ASSSWTGINEQF

v_gene: TRBV5-1
j_gene: TRBJ2-5
CDR3aa: ASRTSGRKETQY

v_gene: TRBV18
j_gene: TRBJ2-2
CDR3aa: ASSPAGGGTGELF

v_gene: TRBV29-1
j_gene: TRBJ1-1
CDR3aa: SVEVDYGAF

v_gene: TRBV30
j_gene: TRBJ2-7
CDR3aa: AWSPSNKEQY

v_gene: TRBV7-9
j_gene: TRBJ2-7
CDR3aa: ASSREGRYEQY

v_gene: TRBV5-1
j_gene: TRBJ2-6
CDR3aa: ASSQPSGANVLT